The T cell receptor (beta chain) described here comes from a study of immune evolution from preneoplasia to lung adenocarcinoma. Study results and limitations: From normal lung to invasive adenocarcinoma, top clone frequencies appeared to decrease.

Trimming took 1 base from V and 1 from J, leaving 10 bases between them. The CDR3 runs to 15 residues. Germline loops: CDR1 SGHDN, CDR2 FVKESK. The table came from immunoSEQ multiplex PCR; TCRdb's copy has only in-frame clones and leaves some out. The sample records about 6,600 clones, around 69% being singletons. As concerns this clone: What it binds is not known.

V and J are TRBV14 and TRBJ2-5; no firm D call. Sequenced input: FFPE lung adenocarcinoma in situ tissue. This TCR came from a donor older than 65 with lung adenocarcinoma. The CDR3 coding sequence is TGTGCCAGCAGCCAAGTATCGGGCCCCCAAGAGACCCAGTACTTC. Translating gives CASSQVSGPQETQYF.